Following are 30 T cell receptor beta chains from one sample sequenced in a study of T cells in Graves' hyperthyroidism and ophthalmopathy. Template material for amplifying TCR beta CDR3 regions consisted of RNA transcripts. TCR CDR3 underwent first-round RT-PCR with the HTBI primer set. In TCRdb, the multiplex PCR reads were re-called with MiXCR into one record per CDR3 protein. Among around 500,000 distinct CDR3 sequences listed, 14% were seen once. Sequenced sample: blood. The receptor set was obtained from a woman aged 40-49 years with Graves' hyperthyroidism.

The table lists this clonotype with many counts. The V call is TRBV28, the J call TRBJ1-5, with D possibly matching TRBD1 (5 bases). The CDR3 is 15 amino acids. Germline V gene sequence: CDR1 MDHEN, CDR2 SYDVKM. Trimming removed 2 bases at V and 3 bases at J, with 11 bases between. The CDR3 protein is CASSLEQDYNQPQHF. The CDR3 DNA follows: TGTGCCAGCAGTTTAGAACAGGATTACAATCAGCCCCAGCATTTT.

Details on this clonotype: A much larger clonotype is one base distant, so this may be a read error. The final CDR3 position lacks the conserved phenylalanine or tryptophan, pointing to a likely read error. This sequence joins TRBV5-1 and TRBJ2-7, with 10 bases that match TRBD2. The CDR3 covers 15 residues. Germline V gene sequence: CDR1 SGHRS, CDR2 YFSETQ. V was clipped by 4 bases and J by 6 bases; unmatched bases: 10. The CDR3 nucleotides read TGCGCCAGCAGCGGCGGAACTAGCGGGATAGCCGAGCAGTACTTA. As protein: CASSGGTSGIAEQYL.

There are a few counts of this clonotype. V gene TRBV7-9 combines with J gene TRBJ1-4, with 8 bases that match TRBD1. This CDR3 has 14 residues. CDR1 and CDR2 from the germline V gene are SEHNR and FQNEAQ (reference sequence). V was clipped by 6 bases and J by 6 bases; unmatched bases: 6. The CDR3, as DNA: TGTGCCAGCAGTAAACAGGGGGGGGATGAAAAACTGTTTTTT. It is translated as CASSKQGGDEKLFF.

The V and J genes are TRBV30 and TRBJ2-1; D is perhaps TRBD1 (6 bases). CDR1 and CDR2 (germline): GTSNPN, SVGIG (reference sequence). Trimming pared 3 bases from V and 10 bases from J, leaving 19 bases between. CDR3 length: 14 residues. The CDR3 DNA reads as TGTGCCTGGAGCGCAGCACAGGGACATTTGGAGCAGTTCTTC. Protein sequence: CAWSAAQGHLEQFF.

There are a few counts of this clonotype. V is TRBV6-2 or TRBV6-3 and J is TRBJ2-1; D is possibly TRBD2 (6 bases). CDR3 length equals 15 residues. Trimming pared 6 bases from V and 0 bases from J, leaving 12 bases between. Germline CDR1 reads MNHEY; CDR2 reads SVGEGT. CDR3 nucleotides: TGTGCCAGCAGCCACGGAGGGAACTCCTACAATGAGCAGTTCTTC. Protein product: CASSHGGNSYNEQFF.

The sample holds many counts of this clonotype. The chain combines TRBV7-9 with TRBJ2-1, with D tentatively TRBD1 or TRBD2 (7 bases each). Germline V lookup: CDR1 SEHNR, CDR2 FQNEAQ (reference sequence). The CDR3 contains 13 residues. Trimming cost V 4 bases and J 8 bases, with 12 bases left between them. CDR3 region: CASSSRGGDEQFF. Here the CDR3 DNA reads TGTGCCAGCAGCTCCAGGGGGGGGGATGAGCAGTTCTTC.

The chain links TRBV20-1 to TRBJ2-7; 12 bases match TRBD2. This CDR3 spans 15 amino acids. The germline gives CDR1 DFQATT, CDR2 SNEGSKA (reference sequence). Losses at the gene ends were 6 bases for V and 3 bases for J; bases not matched to a gene: 9. DNA of the CDR3: TGCAGTGCCGGCGGGGGACTAGCGGGTCACTACGAGCAGTACTTC. This gives the protein CSAGGGLAGHYEQYF.

This clonotype has a count of ten or more. The rearrangement links TRBV11-2 to TRBJ1-2, with TRBD1 as a possible D gene (6 bases). This CDR3 is built from 14 residues. V dropped 1 base and J dropped 8 bases, with 14 bases sitting between them. Looked up from germline, CDR1 is SGHAT and CDR2 is FQNNGV. The CDR3 is CASSLGQGRTGYTF. The CDR3 bases are TGTGCCAGCAGCTTAGGTCAGGGGAGGACCGGCTACACCTTC.

This clonotype was seen at least ten times. V usage is TRBV28 and J usage is TRBJ2-6, with 7 bases fitting TRBD2. V shed 5 bases, J shed 4 bases, and the junction held 8 bases outside the gene matches. From germline, CDR1 is MDHEN and CDR2 SYDVKM. This CDR3 has 16 amino acids. The CDR3 region has the DNA TGTGCCAGCAGTCGGGGAGGGTCTACGGGGGCCAACGTCCTGACTTTC. Amino acid sequence: CASSRGGSTGANVLTF.

The chain has TRBV14 and TRBJ1-1; no definite D call. Germline lookup yields CDR1 SGHDN and CDR2 FVKESK. V shed 4 bases and J shed 7 bases, with 13 bases lying between them. The CDR3 has 13 amino acids. In DNA form, the CDR3 reads TGTGCCAGCAGCCCCCGTTTTGTAGGTGAAGCTTTCTTT. Translation: CASSPRFVGEAFF. Variable domain in full (rest from reference TRBV14 and TRBJ1-1): EAGVTQFPSHSVIEKGQTVTLRCDPISGHDNLYWYRRVMGKEIKFLLHFVKESKQDESGMPNNRFLAERTGGTYSTLKVQPAELEDSGVYFCASSPRFVGEAFFGQGTRLTVV.

This clonotype occurred many times. One end of the junction does not line up with germline, which may come from a read error. The CDR3 DNA reads TGTGCTAGCAGCTACGCTAGCGGAGCTGAGCAGTTCTTC. As protein: CASSYASGAEQFF. The chain joins TRBV7-7 to TRBJ2-1; 7 positions match TRBD2. This CDR3 comprises 13 residues. Germline values: CDR1 SSHAT, CDR2 FNYEAQ (reference sequence).

This clonotype was seen repeatedly, ten times or more. V is TRBV5-6 and J is TRBJ2-1; 8 bases fit TRBD2. CDR1 is SGHDT and CDR2 is YYEEEE in the germline V gene. Trimming took 0 bases from V and 6 from J; bases not matched to a gene: 5. This CDR3 spans 15 amino acids. The CDR3 loop reads CASSLDGRVANEQFF. CDR3 DNA: TGTGCCAGCAGCTTGGACGGGAGGGTAGCCAATGAGCAGTTCTTC.

A few counts support this clonotype. The V gene is TRBV29-1, the J gene TRBJ2-3; TRBD2 matches 7 bases. Per the germline V gene, CDR1 is SQVTM and CDR2 is ANQGSEA. With 8 bases clipped from V and 7 bases from J, the junction kept 15 bases outside the gene matches. CDR3 length: 14 residues. The CDR3 region has the DNA TGCAGCTTAGGGCAGAGGGAGGGGAGTTATACGCAGTATTTT. Protein product: CSLGQREGSYTQYF.

As regards this clonotype: With a much larger clone just one base away, this may be a read error. The rearrangement links TRBV7-3 to TRBJ2-2; TRBD2 might be the D (7 bases). The CDR3 runs 16 residues. Germline values: CDR1 SGHTA, CDR2 FQGTGA. In nucleotides, the CDR3 is TGTGCCAGCAGCCCAGGGGCGGGAGTAGGCACCGGGGAGCCGTTTTTT. It encodes CASSPGAGVGTGEPFF.

This clonotype appeared a few times. The chain links TRBV7-2 to TRBJ1-3; D gene uncertain. Deletions cut 1 base from V and 6 bases from J, with 22 bases between. The CDR3 is 18 residues long. CDR1 is SGHTA, CDR2 FQGNSA, per germline. CDR3 protein: CASSLVYLAETRENTIYF. The CDR3 nucleotides read TGTGCCAGCAGCTTAGTTTATTTGGCGGAAACACGCGAAAACACCATATATTTT. The full variable domain, completed using reference TRBV7-2 and TRBJ1-3, is GAGVSQSPSNKVTEKGKDVELRCDPISGHTALYWYRQSLGQGLEFLIYFQGNSAPDKSGLPSDRFSAERTGGSVSTLTIQRTQQEDSAVYLCASSLVYLAETRENTIYFGEGSWLTVV.

This clonotype was seen many times. The rearrangement joins TRBV6-1 to TRBJ1-1, with TRBD1 identical over 10 bases. This CDR3 has 16 amino acids. In germline, CDR1 is MNHNS, CDR2 SASEGT. With V trimmed by 7 bases and J by 4 bases, 12 bases remained unmatched. The CDR3 region has the DNA TGTGCCAGCACCCTGGAGACAGGGGGCGTCAGCACTGAAGCTTTCTTT. It translates to CASTLETGGVSTEAFF.

This clonotype appeared many times. The V and J genes are TRBV5-1 and TRBJ2-7; possible D gene TRBD1, 5 bases. The length of the CDR3 is 14 residues. Germline CDR1 is SGHRS and CDR2 is YFSETQ. With 0 bases removed from V and 3 bases from J, the gap between germline ends came to 10 bases. The CDR3 is CASSLGQPLYEQYF. The CDR3 DNA reads as TGCGCCAGCAGCTTGGGACAGCCGCTCTACGAGCAGTACTTC.

This clonotype was recorded at least ten times. The chain recombines TRBV5-1 with TRBJ2-2, with 10 bases aligning to TRBD2. Germline V gene lookup returns CDR1 SGHRS and CDR2 YFSETQ. J was trimmed by 5 bases and V by 4 bases; bases with no gene match: 5. This CDR3 is 15 amino acids long. DNA of the CDR3: TGCGCCAGCAGCGAAACGACTAGCGGGACCGGGGAGCTGTTTTTT. It translates to CASSETTSGTGELFF.

As to this clonotype: A much more abundant neighbour one base away suggests this may be a read error. The rearrangement links TRBV20-1 to TRBJ2-3; the D gene is possibly TRBD2 (6 bases). CDR1 and CDR2 (germline): DFQATT, SNEGSKA (reference sequence). This CDR3 comprises 15 residues. CDR3 residues: CSATKRASSTDTRYF. In DNA form, the CDR3 reads TGCAGTGCTACTAAGCGGGCCTCCTCCACAGATACGCGGTATTTT.

J is TRBJ2-2 and V is TRBV10-2; TRBD1 matches 9 bases. The CDR3 covers 14 residues. The junction had 5 bases not matched to a gene; V was cut back by 7 bases and J by 5 bases. CDR1 and CDR2 from the germline V gene are WSHSY and SAAADI. For the CDR3, the DNA is TGCGCCAGCACCGGGACAGGGTCTACCGGGGAGCTGTTTTTT. Encoded protein: CASTGTGSTGELFF.

The table lists this clonotype with many counts. V usage is TRBV12-3 or TRBV12-4 and J usage is TRBJ1-5; D uncertain. The CDR3 length is 15 residues. The ends were cut back, 5 bases at V and 6 bases at J, with 17 bases in the middle. The DNA for the CDR3 is TGTGCCAGCAGTCCCTCCGGGCCCCGGGGTCAGCCCCAGCATTTT. It codes for CASSPSGPRGQPQHF.

V usage is TRBV2 and J usage is TRBJ2-7; TRBD1 matches 9 bases. With V trimmed by 1 base and J by 7 bases, 5 bases remained unmatched. Germline V lookup: CDR1 SNHLY, CDR2 FYNNEI. The CDR3 is made up of 14 amino acids. The CDR3 region has the DNA TGTGCCAGCAGTGAAGTGGGACAGGGAAGGGAGCAGTACTTC. Translated, it gives CASSEVGQGREQYF.

V usage is TRBV9 and J usage is TRBJ2-1, with TRBD2 matching over 10 bases. V dropped 3 bases and J dropped 10; count of bases not matched to a gene: 13. CDR1 and CDR2 (germline): SGDLS, YYNGEE. The CDR3 spans 16 residues. DNA of the CDR3: TGTGCCAGCAGCGCCGGACCTAGCGGGAGTTTCGTGGAGCAGTTCTTC. Amino acid sequence: CASSAGPSGSFVEQFF. Complete variable domain (other parts from reference TRBV9 and TRBJ2-1): DSGVTQTPKHLITATGQRVTLRCSPRSGDLSVYWYQQSLDQGLQFLIQYYNGEERAKGNILERFSAQQFPDLHSELNLSSLELGDSALYFCASSAGPSGSFVEQFFGPGTRLTVL.

The chain uses TRBV7-8 and TRBJ2-2, with D perhaps TRBD2 (5 bases). Trimming pared 4 bases from V and 14 bases from J, leaving 17 bases between. This CDR3 region has 13 residues. The germline gives CDR1 SGHVS, CDR2 FQNEAQ. The DNA of the CDR3 is TGTGCCAGCAGCTCTAGACTACTACCCGAACTGTTTTTT. Amino acid sequence: CASSSRLLPELFF. Using reference TRBV7-8 and TRBJ2-2 for the parts outside the CDR3, the full variable domain is GAGVSQSPRYKVAKRGQDVALRCDPISGHVSLFWYQQALGQGPEFLTYFQNEAQLDKSGLPSDRFFAERPEGSVSTLKIQRTQQEDSAVYLCASSSRLLPELFFGEGSRLTVL.

In this sample, this clonotype turned up many times. CDR3 residues: CASSLGLADEQFF. The CDR3 DNA is TGTGCCAGCAGCTTAGGACTAGCCGATGAGCAGTTCTTC. This chain links TRBV7-3 with TRBJ2-1, with TRBD2 matching 8 bases. CDR3 size: 13 residues. Trimming cost V 2 bases and J 8 bases; bases outside gene matches: 2. Germline V lookup: CDR1 SGHTA, CDR2 FQGTGA. Looking up the rest from reference TRBV7-3 and TRBJ2-1 gives the full variable domain: GAGVSQTPSNKVTEKGKYVELRCDPISGHTALYWYRQSLGQGPEFLIYFQGTGAADDSGLPNDRFFAVRPEGSVSTLKIQRTERGDSAVYLCASSLGLADEQFFGPGTRLTVL.

This clonotype has ten or more counts. The genes are TRBV20-1 and TRBJ2-5; D is perhaps TRBD2 (5 bases). Per germline, CDR1 DFQATT and CDR2 SNEGSKA (reference sequence). V lost 1 base, J lost 4 bases, and 7 bases lay in between. CDR3 length: 12 residues. In nucleotides, the CDR3 is TGCAGTGCTAGAGTGAGCGGAGAGACCCAGTACTTC. Encoded protein: CSARVSGETQYF.

This clonotype was observed at least ten times. CDR3 DNA: TGTGCCAGCAGTTTAGAGCTAGCGGGAGTTTACAATGAGCAGTTCTTC. It is translated as CASSLELAGVYNEQFF. The rearrangement uses TRBV12-3 or TRBV12-4 and TRBJ2-1; 10 nucleotides align to TRBD2. J gave up 4 bases and V 1 base, and 4 bases lay outside the gene matches. This CDR3 is built from 16 residues.

This clonotype has a count of ten or more. The chain combines TRBV6-1 with TRBJ2-2; D call uncertain. The CDR3 length is 13 residues. Germline CDR1 and CDR2: MNHNS and SASEGT. V was cut by 5 bases and J by 3 bases, with 7 bases left in between. The CDR3 loop is CASSLMHTGELFF. DNA for the CDR3: TGTGCCAGCAGTTTGATGCACACCGGGGAGCTGTTTTTT.

The sample holds many counts of this clonotype. The V gene is TRBV28, the J gene TRBJ2-2; D is unclear. The CDR3 length is 12 residues. From germline, CDR1 is MDHEN and CDR2 SYDVKM. Trimming left V 7 bases short and J 5 bases short, with 8 bases between. In nucleotides, the CDR3 is TGTGCCAGCACTCCCAGTACCGGGGAGCTGTTTTTT. Encoded protein: CASTPSTGELFF.

This clonotype was counted ten times or more. The chain recombines TRBV6-1 with TRBJ2-7; no clear D gene. This CDR3 is built from 12 residues. V was pared by 6 bases and J by 5 bases, with 11 bases between. Germline CDR1 and CDR2: MNHNS and SASEGT. This CDR3 reads CASSRDGHEQYF. The CDR3 bases are TGTGCCAGCAGCCGTGACGGCCACGAGCAGTACTTC.